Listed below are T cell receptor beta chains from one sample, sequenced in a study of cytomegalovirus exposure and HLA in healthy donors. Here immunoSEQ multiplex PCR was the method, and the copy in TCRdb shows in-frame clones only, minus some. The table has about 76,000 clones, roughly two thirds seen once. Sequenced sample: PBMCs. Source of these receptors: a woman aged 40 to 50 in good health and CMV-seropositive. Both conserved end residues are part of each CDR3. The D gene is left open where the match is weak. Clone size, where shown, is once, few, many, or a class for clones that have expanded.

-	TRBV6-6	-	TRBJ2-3	TGTGCCAGCATACGACTAAGCACAGATACGCAGTATTTT	CASIRLSTDTQYF
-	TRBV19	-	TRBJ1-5	TGTGCCAGTAAGAGTTGGAGGGAAGAGAGCAATCAGCCCCAGCATTTT	CASKSWREESNQPQHF
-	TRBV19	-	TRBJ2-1	TGTGCCAGTAGTATAGAGAGCTCCTACAATGAGCAGTTCTTC	CASSIESSYNEQFF
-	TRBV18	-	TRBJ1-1	TGTGCCAGCTCCATCCTACGGGGGTTTAACACTGAAGCTTTCTTT	CASSILRGFNTEAFF
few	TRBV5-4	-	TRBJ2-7	TGTGCCAGCAGCCCCGACACCAGTAGCTCCTACGAGCAGTACTTC	CASSPDTSSSYEQYF
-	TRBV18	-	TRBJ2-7	TGTGCCAGCTCACCACCGACAGCTTCCTACGAGCAGTACTTC	CASSPPTASYEQYF
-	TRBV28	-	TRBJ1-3	TGTGCCAGCAAACAACCGGGACTGAGCTCTGGAAACACCATATATTTT	CASKQPGLSSGNTIYF
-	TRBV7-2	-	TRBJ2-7	TGTGCCAGCAGCTTAGAGGGTAGGAGGGGGCGGAACGAGCAGTACTTC	CASSLEGRRGRNEQYF
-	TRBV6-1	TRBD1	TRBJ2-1	TGTGCCAGCAGTGCAGGGGGCAATGAGCAGTTCTTC	CASSAGGNEQFF
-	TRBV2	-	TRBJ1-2	TGTGCCAGCAGTGAGAGAACCTATGGCTACACCTTC	CASSERTYGYTF
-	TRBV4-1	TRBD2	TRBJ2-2	TGCGCCAGCAGCCAACGGGAGGAGAACACCGGGGAGCTGTTTTTT	CASSQREENTGELFF
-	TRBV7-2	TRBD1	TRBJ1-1	TGTGCCAGCAGCTTAGTTCCGCAGGGGGTCACTGAAGCTTTCTTT	CASSLVPQGVTEAFF
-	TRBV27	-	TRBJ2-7	TGTGCCAGCAGTTGGGACAAGGGGTACGAGCAGTACTTC	CASSWDKGYEQYF
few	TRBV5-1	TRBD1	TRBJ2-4	TGCGCCAGCAGCCCCCTCGGACAGGGAGGTATGGACATTCAGTACTTC	CASSPLGQGGMDIQYF